These 7 T cell receptor beta chains were sequenced from one sample in a study of cytomegalovirus exposure and HLA in healthy donors (dated by TCRdb to about 2017). Library method: the immunoSEQ multiplex PCR assay. Sourced from immuneACCESS, this table was stored by TCRdb with only in-frame sequences that have V and J called. A share of the clones is absent; for the studies checked, an unresolved V gene accounts for under half, and the remainder has no known explanation. Within this sample are tens of thousands of clones, with around 91% of them counted one time only. 1.4% to 1.5% of the sample lies in the top ten. The specimen was PBMCs. The receptors originated from a man between 18 and 35 years old in good health and CMV-seronegative.

The chain combines TRBV6-4 with TRBJ2-2; 12 positions match TRBD2. Germline CDR1 and CDR2: MRHNA and SNTAGT. V shed 4 bases and J 1 base; nucleotides not matched to a gene: 1. The CDR3 is 16 residues long. The CDR3 region is CASSGTSGENTGELFF. CDR3 in DNA: TGTGCCAGCAGTGGGACTAGCGGGGAGAACACCGGGGAGCTGTTTTTT.

The V call is TRBV11-2, the J call TRBJ2-5, with D tentatively TRBD2 (5 bases). Germline CDR1 and CDR2: SGHAT and FQNNGV. V was cut by 0 bases and J by 6 bases, with 14 bases left in between. CDR3 length: 15 amino acids. The CDR3 DNA sequence: TGTGCCAGCAGCTTAGAGGTCACTAGTCAGCAGACCCAGTACTTC. Its translation is CASSLEVTSQQTQYF.

The chain recombines TRBV19 with TRBJ2-5, with TRBD1 matching over 9 bases. CDR3 length equals 15 residues. Germline assignment: CDR1 LNHDA and CDR2 SQIVND (reference sequence). The ends lost 3 bases at V and 5 bases at J; junction bases unmatched: 7. In nucleotides, the CDR3 is TGTGCCAGTAGTATTCTGACAGGGGGATCGGAGACCCAGTACTTC. Protein: CASSILTGGSETQYF.

The chain carries TRBV27 and TRBJ2-5; a weak D match, TRBD1 (6 bases). This CDR3 contains 16 residues. Germline CDR1 and CDR2: MNHEY and SMNVEV (reference sequence). The V end lost 5 bases, the J end lost 3 bases, and 19 bases lay between the germline ends. The DNA of the CDR3 is TGTGCCAGCAGTGGGTCACAGGGCCAACTCGAAGAGACCCAGTACTTC. Its translation is CASSGSQGQLEETQYF.

The chain couples TRBV6-5 to TRBJ1-3; 8 positions match TRBD1. Germline values: CDR1 MNHEY, CDR2 SVGAGI. The CDR3 has 16 residues. V gave up 2 bases and J gave up 0 bases; unmatched junction bases: 3. The CDR3 nucleotides read TGTGCCAGCAGTTACACAGGGGGGAACTCTGGAAACACCATATATTTT. Its translation: CASSYTGGNSGNTIYF.

A remark on this clone: An end of the junction does not agree with germline; a read error may underlie this. The genes are TRBV9 and TRBJ2-7; perhaps TRBD2 as D (7 bases). This CDR3 contains 15 residues. In germline, CDR1 is SGDLS, CDR2 YYNGEE. The CDR3 loop reads CARSPRGGGSYEQYF. As DNA, the CDR3 is TGTGCCCGCAGCCCCCGGGGAGGGGGCTCCTACGAGCAGTACTTC.

The chain is built from TRBV18 and TRBJ2-5; a weak D match, TRBD1 (5 bases). CDR1 is KGHSH, CDR2 LQKENI, per germline. The CDR3 is made up of 15 amino acids. V gave up 0 bases and J gave up 3 bases, with 11 bases separating them. The CDR3: CASSPPRGPKETQYF. As DNA, the CDR3 is TGTGCCAGCTCACCACCAAGGGGCCCTAAAGAGACCCAGTACTTC.